This T cell receptor (beta chain) is drawn from a study of monozygotic twins with inflammatory bowel disease. The CDR3 totals 16 residues. Per germline, CDR1 LNHDA and CDR2 SQIVND (reference sequence). The UMIs contained a 6-nucleotide sample barcode. They were added by template switching during cDNA synthesis. TCRdb re-called the 5' RACE reads and gives one entry per CDR3 protein, without DNA. This sample carries 190,000 or so distinct CDR3 sequences, with 1.6% going to the ten biggest clones. The blood volume drawn from each donor was approximately 2.5 ml. The J gene is TRBJ2-1, the V gene TRBV19. This TCR was recovered from a human donor with ulcerative colitis or Crohn's disease, or a healthy co-twin of an affected twin (not recorded which). The sample comprised blood. The CDR3 is CASFLKRVRVSCEQFF.